This T cell receptor beta chain is drawn from a study of cytomegalovirus exposure and HLA in healthy donors. In the study overall: Early release data held tens of millions of unique TCRs from HLA-typed donors.

Germline V gene data show CDR1 as LNHDA and CDR2 as SQIVND (reference sequence). Trimming cost V 9 bases and J 1 base; bases outside gene matches: 11. The CDR3 sequence is 16 residues long. Researchers ran the PCR with 60 Vbeta and 13 Jbeta primers. The repertoire was sequenced with immunoSEQ multiplex PCR; TCRdb's copy has only in-frame clones and lacks some. The table shows 100,000 or so clones, with 60% to 85% occurring only once. The clonotype was recovered from a woman aged 40-49 years in good health and CMV-seropositive. Sequencing was done on a sample of PBMCs. The chain uses TRBV19 and TRBJ1-1; 10 bases are a match to TRBD1. The CDR3 nucleotides read TGTGCCAGCCGGACCGGGACAGGGGTGGGGAACACTGAAGCTTTCTTT. The encoded protein is CASRTGTGVGNTEAFF.